The rows below give T cell receptor beta chains drawn from one sample of a study of blood T cell repertoires in COVID-19. Here immunoSEQ multiplex PCR was the method, and the copy in TCRdb shows in-frame clones only, minus some. The table records 130,000 to 150,000 clones, 85% to 90% of them present only once. Material for sequencing was PBMCs or T cells enriched from blood (not recorded which). The source of these receptors is a man between 60 and 75 years old who had recovered from COVID-19. Both conserved end residues are part of each CDR3. A D gene is named only where the DNA matches it firmly. Part of the rows lack a size; the others show once, few, many or a class for expanded clones.

D gene: -; V gene: TRBV5-1; clone size: -; J gene: TRBJ2-7; CDR3 DNA: TGCGCCAGCAGCCCTCACTTGACGCGGATCAGCGAGCAGTACTTC; CDR3 protein: CASSPHLTRISEQYF
D gene: TRBD2; V gene: TRBV30; clone size: -; J gene: TRBJ2-5; CDR3 DNA: TGTGCCTGGAGTGGTCCGGGGCGGGAGGGCGGAGAGACCCAGTACTTC; CDR3 protein: CAWSGPGREGGETQYF
D gene: -; V gene: TRBV19; clone size: -; J gene: TRBJ2-2; CDR3 DNA: TGTGCCACCCTTCGGGACACCATCAACACCGGGGAGCTGTTTTTT; CDR3 protein: CATLRDTINTGELFF
D gene: -; V gene: TRBV5-6; clone size: -; J gene: TRBJ2-1; CDR3 DNA: TGTGCCAGCAGCCTATTAGCGACTGGCTCCTACAATGAGCAGTTCTTC; CDR3 protein: CASSLLATGSYNEQFF
D gene: TRBD1; V gene: TRBV12-3/TRBV12-4; clone size: -; J gene: TRBJ1-1; CDR3 DNA: TGTGCCAGCAATAGGGGACAGGGCTATGCAGCTTTCTTT; CDR3 protein: CASNRGQGYAAFF
D gene: TRBD1; V gene: TRBV27; clone size: once; J gene: TRBJ2-7; CDR3 DNA: TGTGCCAGCGGACAGGGGGCCTACGAGCAGTACTTC; CDR3 protein: CASGQGAYEQYF
D gene: -; V gene: TRBV19; clone size: -; J gene: TRBJ1-3; CDR3 DNA: TGTGCCAGTAGCCCGCCAGGGATCTTTGGAAACACCATATATTTT; CDR3 protein: CASSPPGIFGNTIYF
D gene: -; V gene: TRBV29-1; clone size: -; J gene: TRBJ1-1; CDR3 DNA: TGCAGCGTTCCCAAAGGAGGTCCCATGAACACTGAAGCTTTCTTT; CDR3 protein: CSVPKGGPMNTEAFF
D gene: -; V gene: TRBV21-1; clone size: -; J gene: TRBJ2-5; CDR3 DNA: TGTGCCAGCAGCGCGCGAGGGAAAGTACAAGAGACCCAGTACTTC; CDR3 protein: CASSARGKVQETQYF
D gene: -; V gene: TRBV19; clone size: -; J gene: TRBJ1-1; CDR3 DNA: TGTGCCAGCAGCCATGCCGGGGCTGAAGCTTTCTTT; CDR3 protein: CASSHAGAEAFF
D gene: -; V gene: TRBV28; clone size: -; J gene: TRBJ1-5; CDR3 DNA: TGTGCCAGCAGGGCTAGCAATCAGCCCCAGCATTTT; CDR3 protein: CASRASNQPQHF
D gene: -; V gene: TRBV5-5; clone size: -; J gene: TRBJ1-2; CDR3 DNA: TGTGCCAGCAGCTTGCTGACAGCCAACTATGGCTACACCTTC; CDR3 protein: CASSLLTANYGYTF
D gene: TRBD2; V gene: TRBV11-2; clone size: -; J gene: TRBJ2-1; CDR3 DNA: TGTGCCAGCAGCTTTAGCGGGTATGAGCAGTTCTTC; CDR3 protein: CASSFSGYEQFF
D gene: -; V gene: TRBV19; clone size: -; J gene: TRBJ1-2; CDR3 DNA: TGTGCCAGTGCCAGGCGCCTGTCCTATGGCTACACCTTC; CDR3 protein: CASARRLSYGYTF
D gene: -; V gene: TRBV11-2; clone size: -; J gene: TRBJ2-1; CDR3 DNA: TGTGCCAGCAGCTTGGACACTGGCTCCTACAATGAGCAGTTCTTC; CDR3 protein: CASSLDTGSYNEQFF
D gene: -; V gene: TRBV18; clone size: -; J gene: TRBJ1-3; CDR3 DNA: TGTGCCAGCTCACCACCGAACAGGGCAGGTGGAAACACCATATATTTT; CDR3 protein: CASSPPNRAGGNTIYF
D gene: -; V gene: TRBV3-1/TRBV3-2; clone size: -; J gene: TRBJ2-2; CDR3 DNA: TGTGCCAGCAGCCAATCGGGTACCACCGGGGAGCTGTTTTTT; CDR3 protein: CASSQSGTTGELFF
D gene: TRBD1; V gene: TRBV5-6; clone size: -; J gene: TRBJ1-3; CDR3 DNA: TGTGCCAGCAGCCCCGACAGGGGGCGAAACACCATATATTTT; CDR3 protein: CASSPDRGRNTIYF
D gene: -; V gene: TRBV18; clone size: -; J gene: TRBJ2-5; CDR3 DNA: TGTGCCAGCTCACCTAGAGGGGGAGAGACCCAGTACTTC; CDR3 protein: CASSPRGGETQYF
D gene: -; V gene: TRBV7-6; clone size: -; J gene: TRBJ1-4; CDR3 DNA: TGTGCCAGTTCAGGGCTCAATGAAAAACTGTTTTTT; CDR3 protein: CASSGLNEKLFF
D gene: -; V gene: TRBV9; clone size: -; J gene: TRBJ1-1; CDR3 DNA: TGTGCCAGCAGCGTAGTGATGGCGGTGAACACTGAAGCTTTCTTT; CDR3 protein: CASSVVMAVNTEAFF
D gene: TRBD1; V gene: TRBV6-5; clone size: -; J gene: TRBJ2-4; CDR3 DNA: TGTGCCAGCAGTTATTTAGGACAGGGCCGCATTCAGTACTTC; CDR3 protein: CASSYLGQGRIQYF
D gene: TRBD1; V gene: TRBV29-1; clone size: -; J gene: TRBJ1-2; CDR3 DNA: TGCAGCGCCCAGCCTTACAGGGGTGGCGGCTACACCTTC; CDR3 protein: CSAQPYRGGGYTF
D gene: -; V gene: TRBV27; clone size: -; J gene: TRBJ1-2; CDR3 DNA: TGTGCCAGCAGTCGCCCCGGGGGGGCGTATGGCTACACCTTC; CDR3 protein: CASSRPGGAYGYTF
D gene: -; V gene: TRBV19; clone size: -; J gene: TRBJ1-5; CDR3 DNA: TGTGCCAGTAGTCCCACCGGGACAAACAATCAGCCCCAGCATTTT; CDR3 protein: CASSPTGTNNQPQHF
D gene: -; V gene: TRBV27; clone size: -; J gene: TRBJ1-2; CDR3 DNA: TGTGCCAGCAGTACAAGGGGGGGGCCGAGTGGCTACACCTTC; CDR3 protein: CASSTRGGPSGYTF
D gene: -; V gene: TRBV7-6; clone size: -; J gene: TRBJ1-5; CDR3 DNA: TGTGCCAGCAGCTTAGTACAGGATCAGCCCCAGCATTTT; CDR3 protein: CASSLVQDQPQHF
D gene: -; V gene: TRBV28; clone size: -; J gene: TRBJ2-7; CDR3 DNA: TGTGCCAGCAGTCCGATGGGGCGGAGCCTGTACGAGCAGTACTTC; CDR3 protein: CASSPMGRSLYEQYF